This T cell receptor beta chain was profiled in a study of response to subunit inactivated influenza vaccine. CDR3 length: 14 amino acids. V lost 1 base and J lost 6, with 10 bases in between. In this sample, this clonotype turned up many times. From the RT-PCR reads, TCRdb called clonotypes with MiXCR, one entry per CDR3 protein. Found here are about 500,000 distinct CDR3 sequences, about 15% of them singletons; the top ten hold approximately 3%. The source material was CD4+ T cells sorted from PBMCs, sampled about 24 months after vaccination. The chain links TRBV12-3 or TRBV12-4 to TRBJ2-1; D not certain. The TCR originated in a man between 50 and 75 years old who received an inactivated influenza vaccine. CDR3 loop: CASSLGSVANEQFF. The CDR3 nucleotides read TGTGCCAGCAGTTTAGGTTCAGTGGCCAATGAGCAGTTCTTC.